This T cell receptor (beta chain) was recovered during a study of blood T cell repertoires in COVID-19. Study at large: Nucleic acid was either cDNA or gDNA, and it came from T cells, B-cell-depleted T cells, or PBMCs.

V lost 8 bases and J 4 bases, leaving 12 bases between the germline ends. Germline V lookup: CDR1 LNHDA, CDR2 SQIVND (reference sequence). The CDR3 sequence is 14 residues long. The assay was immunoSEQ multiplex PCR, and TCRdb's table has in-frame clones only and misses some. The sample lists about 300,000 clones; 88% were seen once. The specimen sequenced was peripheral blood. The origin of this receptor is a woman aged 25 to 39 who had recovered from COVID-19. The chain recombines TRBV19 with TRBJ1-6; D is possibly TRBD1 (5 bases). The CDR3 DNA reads TGTGCCAGTTCAGGAGGGGAATATAATTCACCCCTCCACTTT. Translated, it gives CASSGGEYNSPLHF.